Sequencing of this T cell receptor beta chain was carried out in a study of T cells expressing NK-cell markers. The wider study: According to the study, TCR beta repertoires originated from sorted CD3+CD56+NKG2C+, CD3+CD56+NKG2C- and CD3+CD56-NKG2C+ T cells. Study-wide findings and caveats: As a fraction of CD8+ T cells, dominant NKG2C+ clonotypes reached about 1.0-8% in six or seven donors.

Comments on this clonotype: Its antigen remains unknown.

The CDR3 length is 13 residues. Germline V gene lookup returns CDR1 SGHDT and CDR2 YYEEEE. TCRdb re-called the 5' RACE reads; every CDR3 protein appears as one record, without DNA. The sample features roughly 390,000 distinct CDR3 sequences, with 4% to 6.5% in its top ten. V and J are TRBV5-6 and TRBJ1-6; with no DNA, the TCRdb D assignment of TRBD1 cannot be verified. The sample was blood T cells: a sorted CD56 or NKG2C T cell subset, CD4+ or CD8+ T cells, or bulk PBMC T cells (not recorded which). The receptor comes from a man aged 18-69 years in good health. The CDR3 here is CASRGQPNSPLHF.